Following are 9 T cell receptor beta chains from one sample sequenced in a study of regulatory T cells in long-lasting Graves disease (dated by TCRdb to the early 2020s). The intended sense of this specimen's time point label: newly diagnosed GD, antithyroid drugs for less than 3 months. RNA was extracted from PBMCs in TRIzol for both TCR sequencing and RNA sequencing. Receptor amplification or capture employed multiplex PCR. Reads for this sample came from an Illumina HiSeq 4000. TCR beta libraries were built with iRepertoire HTBI primers and Arm-PCR amplification of CDR3 regions. TCRdb ran its own pipeline on the public reads, namely fastp trimming at Q25 and MiXCR clone calling, and kept in-frame beta chains. Identical CDR3 proteins give one entry, which carries the most common genes and DNA. The sample yields around 500,000 distinct CDR3 sequences; less than 15% were counted once. Clones ranked in the top ten supply 8.5% to 10% of the sample.

The sample was also reused in another study, on T cells in Graves' hyperthyroidism and ophthalmopathy.

The sequencing here drew on peripheral blood mononuclear cells (PBMCs), taken at new diagnosis, from a patient treated with antithyroid drugs. The receptors were gathered from a man aged 25-45 years with Graves disease. Donor details come from another sample of the same person, matched by shared clones.

The chain uses TRBV6-5 and TRBJ2-7, with D unclear. The V and J ends lost 2 bases and 3 bases respectively, with 11 bases between them. This CDR3 is built from 14 residues. In germline, CDR1 is MNHEY, CDR2 SVGAGI. CDR3 bases: TGTGCCAGCAGTTACAATGCGGTAGGCTACGAGCAGTACTTC. Encoded protein: CASSYNAVGYEQYF.

This clonotype has at least ten counts. The J gene is TRBJ2-7, the V gene TRBV27, with 8 bases aligning to TRBD2. CDR1 and CDR2 (germline): MNHEY, SMNVEV (reference sequence). This CDR3 comprises 14 residues. V trimming: 4 bases; J trimming: 5 bases; junction bases outside the gene matches: 7. The CDR3 DNA sequence: TGTGCCAGCAGTTCCGGGACTAGGGCCCACGAGCAGTACTTC. Its translation is CASSSGTRAHEQYF.

CDR3 DNA sequence: TGTGCCACCAGTGATGAGGACGCTTCCTACGAGCAGTACTTC. It is translated as CATSDEDASYEQYF. This chain connects TRBV24-1 to TRBJ2-7; D is uncertain. CDR1 is KGHDR and CDR2 is SFDVKD in the germline V gene. The V end was cut by 3 bases, the J end by 1 base, with 9 bases between. The CDR3 runs 14 residues.

In this sample, this clonotype turned up many times. This chain joins TRBV12-5 and TRBJ1-1; D gene uncertain. Germline lookup yields CDR1 LGHNT and CDR2 FRNRAP. CDR3 length equals 13 residues. Trimming left V 3 bases short and J 1 base short, with 6 bases between. The CDR3 DNA reads TGTGCTAGTGGTTTAGAGCAGAACACTGAAGCTTTCTTT. It translates to CASGLEQNTEAFF.

This clonotype has a count of ten or more. The V and J genes are TRBV12-3 or TRBV12-4 and TRBJ2-2; D uncertain. Trimming took off 1 base at V and 4 bases at J, with 7 bases between the two ends. CDR3 length: 14 amino acids. The CDR3 nucleotides read TGTGCCAGCAGTTTAGGGACGGTCACCGGGGAGCTGTTTTTT. This codes for CASSLGTVTGELFF.

This clonotype has a count of ten or more. The chain joins TRBV28 to TRBJ2-1; tentatively, D is TRBD1 or TRBD2 (5 bases each). Germline V lookup: CDR1 MDHEN, CDR2 SYDVKM. This CDR3 contains 16 residues. Trimming left V 2 bases short and J 0 bases short, with 11 bases between. CDR3 bases: TGTGCCAGCAGTTTAAGAGGGGTGGGCTCCTACAATGAGCAGTTCTTC. Amino acid sequence: CASSLRGVGSYNEQFF.

This clonotype was seen only a few times. The chain has TRBV13 and TRBJ2-7; D perhaps matches TRBD1 (5 bases). Germline V gene sequence: CDR1 PRHDT, CDR2 FYEKMQ (reference sequence). Between the trimmed V and J ends, which lost 6 bases and 7 bases, there was a span of 13 bases. The CDR3 sequence is 12 residues long. CDR3 region: CASSPGGQEQYF. Here the CDR3 DNA reads TGTGCCAGCAGTCCGGGCGGACAAGAGCAGTACTTC.

On this clonotype: No DNA is shown, since the ends of the CDR3 on it are uncertain; the CDR3 is the one TCRdb lists. The CDR3 sequence: CSTSGLAGGHEQYF. This rearrangement joins TRBV20-1 to TRBJ2-7; TRBD2 is the table's D call, not checked against the DNA. Germline values: CDR1 DFQATT, CDR2 SNEGSKA (reference sequence). Inclusive of both ends, the CDR3 amounts to 14 amino acids.

This clonotype was seen a handful of times. The rearrangement links TRBV11-2 to TRBJ1-4; D might be TRBD1 (5 bases). The CDR3 totals 16 residues. The ends were cut back, 1 base at V and 9 bases at J, with 18 bases in the middle. CDR1 SGHAT and CDR2 FQNNGV come from the germline V gene. The CDR3 loop reads CASSLGEGLVYQKLFF. CDR3 bases: TGTGCCAGCAGCTTAGGCGAGGGGCTGGTTTATCAAAAACTGTTTTTT.